This passage covers 25 T cell receptor beta chains from one sample sequenced in a study of beta chain features in type 1 diabetes. The investigators reverse transcribed all of the isolated RNA, so they sequenced expressed TCRB transcripts. Here immunoSEQ multiplex PCR was the method, and the copy in TCRdb shows in-frame clones only, minus some. The sample lists around 400,000 clones, over 9.5% seen once, with 0.017% in the top ten. The specimen sequenced was naive CD4+ T cells from blood. The receptors shown here come from a man aged 18 to 29 in good health.

This clone has a handful of counts. The rearrangement uses TRBV28 and TRBJ2-4, with D tentatively TRBD2 (6 bases). The CDR3 spans 15 residues. Trimming removed 5 bases from V and 1 base from J, with 12 bases in between. In germline, CDR1 is MDHEN, CDR2 SYDVKM. CDR3 coding DNA: TGTGCCAGCAGTATTTCTGGGGGGGCCAAAAACATTCAGTACTTC. This encodes CASSISGGAKNIQYF.

This clone was recorded a few times. The V and J genes are TRBV7-2 and TRBJ2-3; 9 nucleotides agree with TRBD2. The germline gives CDR1 SGHTA, CDR2 FQGNSA. CDR3 size: 17 residues. V lost 1 base to trimming and J lost 0 bases; unmatched junction nucleotides: 5. CDR3 residues: CASSLVASGTSTDTQYF. Written as DNA, the CDR3 is TGTGCCAGCAGCTTAGTGGCTAGCGGGACTAGCACAGATACGCAGTATTTT.

This clone was detected a few times. The genes are TRBV7-2 and TRBJ2-1; 7 bases match TRBD1. Per germline, CDR1 SGHTA and CDR2 FQGNSA. This CDR3 spans 16 amino acids. V gave up 6 bases and J gave up 0 bases; unmatched junction bases: 8. The CDR3 spells CASRLRDRHSYNEQFF. Written as DNA, the CDR3 is TGTGCCAGCAGACTTCGGGACAGACACTCCTACAATGAGCAGTTCTTC. Together with reference TRBV7-2 and TRBJ2-1, the CDR3 gives the full variable domain: GAGVSQSPSNKVTEKGKDVELRCDPISGHTALYWYRQSLGQGLEFLIYFQGNSAPDKSGLPSDRFSAERTGGSVSTLTIQRTQQEDSAVYLCASRLRDRHSYNEQFFGPGTRLTVL.

The J gene is TRBJ2-1, the V gene TRBV7-6; possible D gene TRBD1, 6 bases. V was cut by 5 bases and J by 7 bases, with 24 bases left in between. The CDR3 is 17 amino acids. Looked up from germline, CDR1 is SGHVS and CDR2 is FNYEAQ. The CDR3 DNA sequence: TGTGCCAGCAGCCTACCCCAAACAGGGCCCGATAGTAATGAGCAGTTCTTC. Protein product: CASSLPQTGPDSNEQFF.

This clone occurred a few times. In nucleotides, the CDR3 is TGTGCCAGCAGCGCCTTTTCGGGGGGCGGGAACACTGAAGCTTTCTTT. Encoded protein: CASSAFSGGGNTEAFF. The chain links TRBV9 to TRBJ1-1; D might be TRBD1 (6 bases). The germline V gene encodes CDR1 SGDLS and CDR2 YYNGEE. This CDR3 has 16 amino acids. V was trimmed by 3 bases and J by 1 base, leaving 16 bases between them. Looking up the rest from reference TRBV9 and TRBJ1-1 gives the full variable domain: DSGVTQTPKHLITATGQRVTLRCSPRSGDLSVYWYQQSLDQGLQFLIQYYNGEERAKGNILERFSAQQFPDLHSELNLSSLELGDSALYFCASSAFSGGGNTEAFFGQGTRLTVV.

The V gene is TRBV29-1, the J gene TRBJ2-5; maybe TRBD2 (5 bases). V was cut by 4 bases and J by 5 bases, with 17 bases left in between. The CDR3 has 14 residues. Germline V gene sequence: CDR1 SQVTM, CDR2 ANQGSEA. CDR3 residues: CSVGPLGSWETQYF. CDR3 in DNA: TGCAGCGTTGGTCCCCTAGGGAGTTGGGAGACCCAGTACTTC.

The chain is built from TRBV18 and TRBJ1-1, with D hard to call. The CDR3 has 15 residues. The V end lost 1 base, the J end lost 4 bases, and 13 bases lay between the germline ends. The germline CDR1 and CDR2 sequences are KGHSH and LQKENI. CDR3 nucleotides: TGTGCCAGCTCACCACAATCCGGAGATACCACTGAAGCTTTCTTT. It yields the protein CASSPQSGDTTEAFF.

This clone has only a few counts. V gene TRBV5-4 combines with J gene TRBJ2-3; tentative D call: TRBD1 (5 bases). CDR3 length: 14 amino acids. Germline V gene lookup returns CDR1 SGHNT and CDR2 YYREEE (reference sequence). V lost 4 bases to trimming and J lost 0 bases, with 9 bases between them. Here the CDR3 DNA reads TGTGCCAGCAGCCCAGGGATTAGCACAGATACGCAGTATTTT. It specifies CASSPGISTDTQYF.

The gene calls are TRBV10-3 and TRBJ2-5; possibly TRBD1 for D (7 bases). The V gene lost 6 bases and the J gene lost 2 bases, with 10 bases spanning the gap. Per the germline V gene, CDR1 is ENHRY and CDR2 is SYGVKD. This CDR3 has 13 residues. CDR3 sequence: CAIRAGQQETQYF. DNA of the CDR3: TGTGCCATCAGGGCGGGACAGCAAGAGACCCAGTACTTC.

This clone has more than one count but fewer than ten. The V gene is TRBV5-6, the J gene TRBJ2-3; 11 bases are a match to TRBD2. Germline V gene sequence: CDR1 SGHDT, CDR2 YYEEEE. Losses at the gene ends were 8 bases for V and 2 bases for J; bases not matched to a gene: 1. This CDR3 has 13 amino acids. Here the CDR3 DNA reads TGTGCCAGTAGCGGGGGGGACACAGATACGCAGTATTTT. Translating it yields CASSGGDTDTQYF.

This clone was detected only a few times. The rearrangement links TRBV15 to TRBJ2-7, with 9 bases that match TRBD2. Per the germline V gene, CDR1 is LNHNV and CDR2 is YYDKDF (reference sequence). The CDR3 length is 15 residues. The V gene end was trimmed by 3 bases and the J gene end by 1 base; junction bases not matched to a gene: 4. CDR3: CATSRGTSPSYEQYF. For the CDR3, the DNA is TGTGCCACCAGCAGGGGGACTAGCCCTTCCTACGAGCAGTACTTC.

The chain employs TRBV14 and TRBJ2-7, with D possibly being TRBD2 (7 bases). The CDR3 covers 14 residues. Trimming took 3 bases from V and 2 from J, leaving 11 bases between them. Per germline, CDR1 SGHDN and CDR2 FVKESK. The CDR3 spells CASSHGGRAYEQYF. CDR3 nucleotide sequence: TGTGCCAGCAGCCACGGGGGGCGAGCCTACGAGCAGTACTTC. Together with reference TRBV14 and TRBJ2-7, the CDR3 gives the full variable domain: EAGVTQFPSHSVIEKGQTVTLRCDPISGHDNLYWYRRVMGKEIKFLLHFVKESKQDESGMPNNRFLAERTGGTYSTLKVQPAELEDSGVYFCASSHGGRAYEQYFGPGTRLTVT.

The chain couples TRBV7-2 to TRBJ2-7, with 10 bases identical to TRBD2. There are 15 residues in the CDR3. The germline CDR1 and CDR2 sequences are SGHTA and FQGNSA. V shed 5 bases and J 2 bases; nucleotides not matched to a gene: 6. The CDR3 DNA follows: TGTGCCAGCAGCCAAGGACTAGCGGAGACCTACGAGCAGTACTTC. Its translation: CASSQGLAETYEQYF. The whole variable domain, remainder taken from reference TRBV7-2 and TRBJ2-7, is GAGVSQSPSNKVTEKGKDVELRCDPISGHTALYWYRQSLGQGLEFLIYFQGNSAPDKSGLPSDRFSAERTGGSVSTLTIQRTQQEDSAVYLCASSQGLAETYEQYFGPGTRLTVT.

This clone was observed a handful of times. The chain combines TRBV6-5 with TRBJ2-7; perhaps TRBD1 as D (5 bases). Deletions cut 5 bases from V and 6 bases from J, with 11 bases between. This CDR3 is built from 12 residues. CDR1 and CDR2 (germline): MNHEY, SVGAGI. The CDR3 here is CASSRRTREQYF. The DNA for the CDR3 is TGTGCCAGCAGTCGCCGGACACGCGAGCAGTACTTC.

CDR3 bases: TGTGCCAGTAGTATTGGCCAGGCGGGCAATGAGCAGTTCTTC. Amino acids: CASSIGQAGNEQFF. The chain combines TRBV19 with TRBJ2-1, with a weak D call TRBD2 (5 bases). The CDR3 loop spans 14 amino acids. Germline-derived CDR1 and CDR2 are LNHDA and SQIVND (reference sequence). V was trimmed by 3 bases and J by 6 bases, leaving 12 bases between them.

This clone was found a few times. The same CDR3 is also encoded by other DNA sequences in this sample. The chain couples TRBV2 to TRBJ2-6, with D maybe TRBD2 (6 bases). V was pared by 4 bases and J by 4 bases, with 11 bases between. This CDR3 has 15 residues. The germline V gene encodes CDR1 SNHLY and CDR2 FYNNEI. The CDR3 protein is CASSVGGAGANVLTF. In nucleotides, the CDR3 is TGTGCCAGCAGTGTCGGGGGAGCCGGGGCCAACGTCCTGACTTTC.

The sample holds a few counts of this clone. The chain couples TRBV15 to TRBJ1-1; 8 bases match TRBD1. The ends lost 1 base at V and 6 bases at J; junction bases unmatched: 7. From germline, CDR1 is LNHNV and CDR2 YYDKDF (reference sequence). The CDR3 is 15 amino acids. CDR3 in amino acids: CATSRGQGIPPEAFF. The CDR3 DNA reads as TGTGCCACCAGCAGAGGACAGGGGATTCCCCCTGAAGCTTTCTTT.

This clone was counted a few times. The V gene is TRBV5-6, the J gene TRBJ2-7, with 11 bases fitting TRBD2. J lost 6 bases, V lost 0 bases, and 2 bases had no gene match. CDR1 is SGHDT and CDR2 is YYEEEE in the germline V gene. The CDR3 runs to 14 residues. CDR3 loop: CASSLELAGVEQYF. CDR3 DNA sequence: TGTGCCAGCAGCTTGGAACTAGCGGGAGTCGAGCAGTACTTC.

The V and J genes are TRBV5-4 and TRBJ2-1, with 9 bases matching TRBD1. The length of the CDR3 is 14 residues. With V trimmed by 0 bases and J by 9 bases, 4 bases remained unmatched. Germline CDR1 reads SGHNT; CDR2 reads YYREEE (reference sequence). In DNA form, the CDR3 reads TGTGCCAGCAGCTTGGACAGGGGGCCTGCTGAGCAGTTCTTC. Its protein product is CASSLDRGPAEQFF.

This clone came up a few times. The genes are TRBV29-1 and TRBJ2-5; TRBD2 matches at 10 bases. This CDR3 comprises 14 residues. The trim removed 6 bases at V and 4 bases at J, leaving 8 bases unmatched. CDR1 and CDR2 (germline): SQVTM, ANQGSEA. CDR3 residues: CSVLELAGSETQYF. The CDR3 DNA reads as TGCAGCGTCCTAGAACTAGCGGGATCAGAGACCCAGTACTTC.

This rearrangement joins TRBV6-5 to TRBJ2-5; no clear D gene. The germline gives CDR1 MNHEY, CDR2 SVGAGI. The ends were cut back, 0 bases at V and 4 bases at J, with 9 bases in the middle. CDR3 length equals 14 residues. The CDR3 DNA is TGTGCCAGCAGTTACTCTACAAGGAGAGAGACCCAGTACTTC. Its translation: CASSYSTRRETQYF.

The chain combines TRBV7-9 with TRBJ1-1; D is undetermined. The germline gives CDR1 SEHNR, CDR2 FQNEAQ (reference sequence). The V and J ends lost 7 bases and 11 bases respectively, with 17 bases between them. This CDR3 is built from 12 residues. For the CDR3, the DNA is TGTGCCAGCACCGAGGGATCAGGTCGGGCTTTCTTT. It translates to CASTEGSGRAFF.

This clone has a handful of counts. The V gene is TRBV7-3, the J gene TRBJ2-1; 10 positions match TRBD2. Germline CDR1 and CDR2: SGHTA and FQGTGA. The CDR3 sequence is 16 residues long. J was trimmed by 0 bases and V by 5 bases; bases with no gene match: 4. The CDR3 spells CASSLASGSSYNEQFF. As DNA, the CDR3 is TGTGCCAGCAGCCTTGCTAGCGGGAGCTCCTACAATGAGCAGTTCTTC.

This clone was observed a handful of times. V is TRBV21-1 and J is TRBJ2-1; the table calls TRBD2, which could not be checked here. TRBV21-1 represents a pseudogene. The CDR3 runs to 15 residues. The CDR3 nucleotides read TGTGCCAGCAGCAAAAGAGCCGGGACTAGCAGTGAGCAGTTCTTC. It codes for CASSKRAGTSSEQFF.

V and J are TRBV28 and TRBJ1-1; weak D call: TRBD1 (6 bases). Trimming left V 5 bases short and J 7 bases short, with 11 bases between. CDR1 and CDR2 (germline): MDHEN, SYDVKM. The CDR3 totals 12 residues. The DNA of the CDR3 is TGTGCCAGCAGTCCTCAGGACAGTGAAGCTTTCTTT. It specifies CASSPQDSEAFF.